This T cell receptor beta chain appears in the sequencing data of a study of metastatic and nonmetastatic thyroid tumors. Study context: Comparison of repertoires was carried out across blood and tumor or nodule tissue from malignant and benign thyroid patients.

In the original analysis: To classify distant metastasis in papillary thyroid cancer, a model was built from CDR3 differences across clinicopathological groups. MiXCR was used by TCRdb to re-call the PCR reads. The V and J calls were determined by TCRdb, not by the authors. The sample has 89,000 or so clones, about 9.1% seen once. Germline CDR1 and CDR2: MNHNS and SASEGT. With 0 bases clipped from V and 4 bases from J, the junction kept 7 bases outside the gene matches. This CDR3 comprises 16 residues. This clone was seen many times. Among the patients, none had received any treatment before thyroid surgery.

The chain uses TRBV6-1 and TRBJ2-7; 9 positions match TRBD2. Sequencing used blood. The sequence was collected from a female donor with papillary thyroid cancer or a benign thyroid nodule (not recorded which). Some clones in this sample may be carry-over from other donors' samples. In DNA, the CDR3 is TGTGCCAGCAGTGAAGCTGCGGGGGGGCCATTTTACGAGCAGTACTTC. It is translated as CASSEAAGGPFYEQYF.